This T cell receptor beta chain was sequenced for a study of shared clonotypes between healthy human individuals. Per the germline V gene, CDR1 is SNHLY and CDR2 is FYNNEI. This CDR3 has 14 amino acids. The V gene lost 6 bases and the J gene lost 10 bases, with 21 bases spanning the gap. About this clone: Its antigen remains unknown.

The CD4+ fraction was divided into a CD45RA+ naive subset and a CD45RA-negative memory subset. Using immunoSEQ multiplex PCR, the repertoire was profiled, and TCRdb retains in-frame clones only, with some absent. Of 550,000 to 700,000 clones detected, 73% appear once; the ten largest clones hold around 2%. Whole-study findings and limits: Non-shared clonotypes displayed generation probabilities falling below those of clonotypes present in all four donors.

The sequenced sample consisted of memory CD4+ T cells sorted from blood. Subset described: CD45RA-negative fraction. The receptor's source is a woman in her 30s in good health. The chain joins TRBV2 to TRBJ1-1, with D possibly being TRBD1 (6 bases). This CDR3 is CASSTQGATLGAFF. CDR3 in DNA: TGTGCCAGCAGCACACAGGGTGCAACCTTAGGAGCTTTCTTT.